This T cell receptor beta chain was sequenced during a study of T cells in Graves' hyperthyroidism and ophthalmopathy. There are many counts of this clonotype. Researchers amplified the TCR beta CDR3 regions from RNA transcripts. When the TCR CDR3 underwent first-round RT-PCR, the HTBI primer set was used. A single record per CDR3 protein comes from TCRdb applying MiXCR to the multiplex PCR reads. The sample lists 400,000 or so distinct CDR3 sequences; 14% were seen once. This CDR3 has 11 amino acids. Deletions cut 6 bases from V and 5 bases from J, with 7 bases between. Germline V gives CDR1 SNHLY, CDR2 FYNNEI.

Specimen: blood. The clonotype originates from a woman aged 30 to 39 with Graves' ophthalmopathy. The rearrangement links TRBV2 to TRBJ1-1; D is unresolved. CDR3 in amino acids: CASSRFTEAFF. The CDR3 DNA sequence: TGTGCCAGCAGCCGATTTACTGAAGCTTTCTTT. Full variable domain (rest looked up from reference TRBV2 and TRBJ1-1): EPEVTQTPSHQVTQMGQEVILRCVPISNHLYFYWYRQILGQKVEFLVSFYNNEISEKSEIFDDQFSVERPDGSNFTLKIRSTKLEDSAMYFCASSRFTEAFFGQGTRLTVV.